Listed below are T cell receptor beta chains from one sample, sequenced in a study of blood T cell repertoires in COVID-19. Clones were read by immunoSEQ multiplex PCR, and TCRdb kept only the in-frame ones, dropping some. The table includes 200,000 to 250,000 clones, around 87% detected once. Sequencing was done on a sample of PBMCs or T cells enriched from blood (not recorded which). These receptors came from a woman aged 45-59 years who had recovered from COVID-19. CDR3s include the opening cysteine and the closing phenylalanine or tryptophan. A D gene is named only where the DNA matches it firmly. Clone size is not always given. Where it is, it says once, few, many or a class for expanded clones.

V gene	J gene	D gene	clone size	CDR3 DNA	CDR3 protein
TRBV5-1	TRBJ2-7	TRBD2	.	TGCGCCAGCAGCGAAGGGACTAACTACGAGCAGTACTTC	CASSEGTNYEQYF
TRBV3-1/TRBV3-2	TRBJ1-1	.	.	TGTGCCAGCAGCCAAGATGGTGTTAGGGGAGCTTTCTTT	CASSQDGVRGAFF
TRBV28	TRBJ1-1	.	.	TGTGCCAGCAGCCCCCTGAAACTACAGAACACTGAAGCTTTCTTT	CASSPLKLQNTEAFF
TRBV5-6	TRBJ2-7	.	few	TGTGCCAGCAGCTTGCCCGGGATAATTGGGTACGAGCAGTACTTC	CASSLPGIIGYEQYF
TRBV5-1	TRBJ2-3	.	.	TGCGCCAGCAGCTTTGAGAGGCCGGGGTCCCCAGATACGCAGTATTTT	CASSFERPGSPDTQYF
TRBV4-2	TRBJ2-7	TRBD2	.	TGTGCCAGCAGCCAAGATCCCAACCTTTTAGCGGGAGGGTCCCACGAGCAGTACTTC	CASSQDPNLLAGGSHEQYF
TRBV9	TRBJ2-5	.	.	TGTGCCAGCAGCGAAGAGACCACGGGAGTAGAGACCCAGTACTTC	CASSEETTGVETQYF
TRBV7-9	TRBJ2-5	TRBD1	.	TGTGCCAGCAGTCCCGGGACAGGGGGCGAGACCCAGTACTTC	CASSPGTGGETQYF
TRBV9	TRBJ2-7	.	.	TGTGCCAGCAGCGCTACAGGTTTCGAGCAGTACTTC	CASSATGFEQYF
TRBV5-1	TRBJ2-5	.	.	TGCGCCAGCAGCTTGGTTCCGACTCGGGAGACCCAGTACTTC	CASSLVPTRETQYF
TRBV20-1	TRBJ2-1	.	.	TGCAGTACCCCTAATGGCAGGGAGCAGTTCTTC	CSTPNGREQFF
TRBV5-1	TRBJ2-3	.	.	TGCGCCAGCAGCTGGATCCTAGCGAGGGATACGCAGTATTTT	CASSWILARDTQYF
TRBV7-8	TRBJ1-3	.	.	TGTGCCAGCAGCCCTCCGAGTGGTTATGCGAATGGAAACACCATATATTTT	CASSPPSGYANGNTIYF
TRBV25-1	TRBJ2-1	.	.	TGTGCCAGCAGTGATCCCACCTTGGGGGCGCTAAGTCATGAGCAGTTCTTC	CASSDPTLGALSHEQFF
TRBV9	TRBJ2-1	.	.	TGTGCCAGCAGCCCTACTAGCTTCAATGAGCAGTTCTTC	CASSPTSFNEQFF
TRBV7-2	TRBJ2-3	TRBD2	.	TGTGCCAGCAGCTTACGTGTGGGACTAGCGAGTAATACGCAGTATTTT	CASSLRVGLASNTQYF
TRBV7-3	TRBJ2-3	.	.	TGTGCCAGCAGCCTTGGACAGCACACAGATACGCAGTATTTT	CASSLGQHTDTQYF
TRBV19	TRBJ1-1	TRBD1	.	TGTGCCAGTAGTACCACCCCAGGGGGCACTGAAGCTTTCTTT	CASSTTPGGTEAFF
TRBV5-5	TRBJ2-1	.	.	TGTGCCAGCAGCTTGGTTAGTCTGGATGAGCAGTTCTTC	CASSLVSLDEQFF
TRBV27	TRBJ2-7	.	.	TGTGCCAGCAGAACAGGTCCCTACGAGCAGTACTTC	CASRTGPYEQYF
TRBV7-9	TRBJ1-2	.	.	TGTGCCAGCAGCGAGCAGGAAACTCGTTATGGCTACACCTTC	CASSEQETRYGYTF
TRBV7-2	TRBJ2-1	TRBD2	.	TGTGCCAGCAGCCCGCATCTACCCTCGACTAGCTTAGTCAATGAGCAGTTCTTC	CASSPHLPSTSLVNEQFF
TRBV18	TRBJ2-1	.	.	TGTGCCAGCTCCTCGCTAGCAATTTACAATGAGCAGTTCTTC	CASSSLAIYNEQFF
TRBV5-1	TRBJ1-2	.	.	TGCGCCAGCAGCTTGGGTCGCGGGGCCTATAACTATGGCTACACCTTC	CASSLGRGAYNYGYTF
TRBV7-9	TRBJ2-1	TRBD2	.	TGTGCCAGCAGCTTATTAGGACTAGCGGGAGGGCGGTTCGGCAATGAGCAGTTCTTC	CASSLLGLAGGRFGNEQFF
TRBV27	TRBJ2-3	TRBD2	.	TGTGCCAGCAGAGCTATAGCGGGAGGAGATACGCAGTATTTT	CASRAIAGGDTQYF
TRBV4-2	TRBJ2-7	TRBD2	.	TGTGTCAGCAGCCAAACAGCGGGAGGGCCGTCCTACGAGCAGTACTTC	CVSSQTAGGPSYEQYF
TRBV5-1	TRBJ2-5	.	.	TGCGCCAGCAGCTTTGGCGGGTCCGCCCAAGAGACCCAGTACTTC	CASSFGGSAQETQYF
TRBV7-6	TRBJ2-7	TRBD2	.	TGTGCCAGCAGCTTAGGGGTTGCTAGCGGGAGTTTATACGAGCAGTACTTC	CASSLGVASGSLYEQYF
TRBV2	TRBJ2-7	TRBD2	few	TGTGCCAGCCTGAGCGGGCGGGAGGGCCCCTACGAGCAGTACTTC	CASLSGREGPYEQYF
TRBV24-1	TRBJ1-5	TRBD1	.	TGTGCCACCAGTGAGACCGGGACAGCTAATCAGCCCCAGCATTTT	CATSETGTANQPQHF
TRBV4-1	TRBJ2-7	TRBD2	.	TGCGCCAGCAGCCAAGTATCCGGACTAGCGGGGAGCTACGAGCAGTACTTC	CASSQVSGLAGSYEQYF
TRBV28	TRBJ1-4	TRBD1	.	TGTGCCAGCAGTATGACAGGGTCCAACAAACTGTTTTTT	CASSMTGSNKLFF
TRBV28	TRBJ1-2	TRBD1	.	TGTGCCAGCAGAGACCCGGGACAGGGGGTTTCAGGGGGCTACACCTTC	CASRDPGQGVSGGYTF
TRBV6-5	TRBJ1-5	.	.	TGTGCCAGCAGTTCCGGACATCTCAATCAGCCCCAGCATTTT	CASSSGHLNQPQHF
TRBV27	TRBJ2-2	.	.	TGTGCCAGCAGTCCCCCCGAAGGGGGGGACACCGGGGAGCTGTTTTTT	CASSPPEGGDTGELFF
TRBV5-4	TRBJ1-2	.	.	TGTGCCAGCAGCTTGGCCGGTTCAGGCCCCTATGGCTACACCTTC	CASSLAGSGPYGYTF
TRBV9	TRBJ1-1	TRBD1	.	TGTGCCAGCAGCGTATTTATGGGGACAGGGTCGAACACTGAAGCTTTCTTT	CASSVFMGTGSNTEAFF
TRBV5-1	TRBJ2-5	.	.	TGCGCCAGCAGCTTTGAGGGTAATCGAGAGACCCAGTACTTC	CASSFEGNRETQYF
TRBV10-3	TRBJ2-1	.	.	TGTGCCATCAGAGATCCCAGGATTGAGAGAAATGAGCAGTTCTTC	CAIRDPRIERNEQFF
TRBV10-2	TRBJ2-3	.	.	TGCGCCAGCAGTGTGGCGGCAGATACGCAGTATTTT	CASSVAADTQYF
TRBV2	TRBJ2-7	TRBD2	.	TGTGCCACCCATAGCGGGAGTGGTTACGAGCAGTACTTC	CATHSGSGYEQYF
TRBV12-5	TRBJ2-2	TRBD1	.	TGTGCTAGTGGAACGGACAGGTTGGACACCGGGGAGCTGTTTTTT	CASGTDRLDTGELFF
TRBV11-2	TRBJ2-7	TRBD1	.	TGTGCCAGCAGCCTGGGGACAGGCCCCTACGAGCAGTACTTC	CASSLGTGPYEQYF
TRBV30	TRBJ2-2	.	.	TGTGCCTGGAGTGTTGACAGAAAGAACACCGGGGAGCTGTTTTTT	CAWSVDRKNTGELFF
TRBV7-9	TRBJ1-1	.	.	TGTGCCAGCAGCTTAGGGGGAGTCCGGAACACTGAAGCTTTCTTT	CASSLGGVRNTEAFF
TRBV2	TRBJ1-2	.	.	TGTGCCAGCAGCCTTAGGAGTACCTATGGCTACACCTTC	CASSLRSTYGYTF
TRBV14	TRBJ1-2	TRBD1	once	TGTGCCAGCAGCCAAGACTGGAGGGACAGGGGGGACTATGGCTACACCTTC	CASSQDWRDRGDYGYTF
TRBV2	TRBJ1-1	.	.	TGTGCCAGCGGGAGGGGGAACACTGAAGCTTTCTTT	CASGRGNTEAFF
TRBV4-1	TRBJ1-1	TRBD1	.	TGCGCCAGCAGTGACAGGGGGTGGGCTGAAGCTTTCTTT	CASSDRGWAEAFF
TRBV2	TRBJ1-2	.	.	TGTGCCAGCACCAGGGACTCTAACTATGGCTACACCTTC	CASTRDSNYGYTF
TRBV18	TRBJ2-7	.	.	TGTGCCAGCTCACCCTGGCAGGGCGGCCCCTACGAGCAGTACTTC	CASSPWQGGPYEQYF
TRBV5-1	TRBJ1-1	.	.	TGCGCCAGCAGCCTGCAGGAGAACACTGAAGCTTTCTTT	CASSLQENTEAFF
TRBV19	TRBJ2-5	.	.	TGTGCCAGTAGTATAGGTGGAGGGAGGGAGACCCAGTACTTC	CASSIGGGRETQYF
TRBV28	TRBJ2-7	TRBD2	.	TGTGCCAGCAGCCAAGCGGGAGTGAAATACGAGCAGTACTTC	CASSQAGVKYEQYF